Shown below are 24 T cell receptor beta chains from a single sample sequenced in a study of blood T cell repertoires in COVID-19 (dated by TCRdb to 2020 to 2022). Library construction relied on the immunoSEQ multiplex PCR assay. Not all clones reach the TCRdb copy of this immuneACCESS table, which keeps in-frame sequences only. Checked studies attribute under half of the gap to unresolved V genes and leave the rest unexplained. In this sample the table shows 80,000 or so clones, 80% to 90% of which occur a single time. 10% to 11% of the sample belongs to the ten largest clones. Sequenced input: peripheral blood. These TCRs come from a man aged 55-75 years with COVID-19, enrolled during active disease.

The chain carries TRBV5-6 and TRBJ2-1; tentatively, D is TRBD2 (6 bases). The V gene lost 4 bases and the J gene lost 12 bases, with 17 bases spanning the gap. The CDR3 runs to 13 residues. Germline CDR1 and CDR2: SGHDT and YYEEEE. As DNA, the CDR3 is TGTGCCAGCAGCACTGGGACTTTAAATCGGCAGTTCTTC. This gives the protein CASSTGTLNRQFF.

This rearrangement joins TRBV5-1 to TRBJ1-1, with TRBD1 matching over 7 bases. This CDR3 region has 14 residues. Germline V CDR1 and CDR2: SGHRS, YFSETQ. Trimming cost V 5 bases and J 4 bases; bases outside gene matches: 8. The chain's CDR3 is CASSLHRGATEAFF. The DNA of the CDR3 is TGCGCCAGCAGTCTTCACAGGGGTGCCACTGAAGCTTTCTTT.

The chain has TRBV27 and TRBJ1-4; no definite D call. With 5 bases removed from V and 8 bases from J, the gap between germline ends came to 12 bases. Germline CDR1 MNHEY, CDR2 SMNVEV (reference sequence). This CDR3 comprises 13 residues. CDR3 in amino acids: CASSRWADEKLFF. The CDR3 DNA is TGTGCCAGCAGTAGGTGGGCTGACGAAAAACTGTTTTTT.

The chain joins TRBV27 to TRBJ2-1; weak D call: TRBD2 (6 bases). V was pared by 4 bases and J by 0 bases, with 7 bases between. Germline CDR1 reads MNHEY; CDR2 reads SMNVEV (reference sequence). CDR3 size: 14 residues. CDR3 sequence: CASSSGDSYNEQFF. For the CDR3, the DNA is TGTGCCAGCAGTTCGGGGGACTCCTACAATGAGCAGTTCTTC.

The chain recombines TRBV9 with TRBJ2-7, with 10 bases fitting TRBD2. This CDR3 has 16 residues. Germline CDR1 and CDR2: SGDLS and YYNGEE. The junction had 5 bases not matched to a gene; V was cut back by 2 bases and J by 0 bases. The CDR3 spells CASSVQAGGSSYEQYF. CDR3 nucleotide sequence: TGTGCCAGCAGCGTTCAAGCGGGGGGGAGCTCCTACGAGCAGTACTTC.

The V gene is TRBV5-1, the J gene TRBJ2-7; TRBD1 aligns across 10 bases. This CDR3 has 14 residues. J gave up 4 bases and V 3 bases, and 4 bases lay outside the gene matches. The germline V gene encodes CDR1 SGHRS and CDR2 YFSETQ. CDR3 protein: CASSSRQGAYEQYF. CDR3 nucleotide sequence: TGCGCCAGCAGCTCCAGACAGGGGGCTTACGAGCAGTACTTC.

This clone is a singleton in its sample. The chain links TRBV5-3 to TRBJ2-3; TRBD2 matches at 13 bases. TRBV5-3 is classed as an ORF, of uncertain function. The junction had 2 bases not matched to a gene; V was cut back by 0 bases and J by 4 bases. The CDR3 runs 16 residues. DNA of the CDR3: TGTGCCAGAAGCTTGGGGACTAGCGGGGGACCAGATACGCAGTATTTT. Its translation: CARSLGTSGGPDTQYF.

CDR3 in amino acids: CASSFTENTEAFF. The CDR3 DNA is TGTGCCAGCAGTTTCACAGAGAACACTGAAGCTTTCTTT. The J gene is TRBJ1-1, the V gene TRBV12-3 or TRBV12-4, with D uncertain. The V end was cut by 3 bases, the J end by 1 base, with 6 bases between. The CDR3 spans 13 residues.

CDR3 in DNA: TGTGCCAGCAGCCCCAAGGCTCCCGGGACAGGTTACAATGAGCAGTTCTTC. Translated: CASSPKAPGTGYNEQFF. The chain has TRBV7-3 and TRBJ2-1, with 8 nucleotides matching TRBD1. In germline, CDR1 is SGHTA, CDR2 FQGTGA. This CDR3 is built from 17 residues. V was clipped by 5 bases and J by 4 bases; unmatched bases: 13.

The chain uses TRBV5-1 and TRBJ2-1; D perhaps matches TRBD1 (6 bases). Germline assignment: CDR1 SGHRS and CDR2 YFSETQ. This CDR3 comprises 14 residues. Trimming took off 3 bases at V and 3 bases at J, with 10 bases between the two ends. CDR3 residues: CASSYADSYNEQFF. In nucleotides, the CDR3 is TGCGCCAGCAGCTACGCGGACAGCTACAATGAGCAGTTCTTC.

The chain recombines TRBV19 with TRBJ2-7; 15 bases are shared with TRBD2. Trimming removed 6 bases from V and 6 bases from J; junction bases left unmatched: 3. The CDR3 is 14 amino acids. CDR1 and CDR2 (germline): LNHDA, SQIVND (reference sequence). In DNA form, the CDR3 reads TGTGCCAGTAGCGGACTAGCGGGAGGGGCCGAGCAGTACTTC. Encoded protein: CASSGLAGGAEQYF.

The rearrangement uses TRBV2 and TRBJ2-5, with 8 bases that match TRBD2. V lost 6 bases and J lost 2; bases outside the gene matches: 5. The length of the CDR3 is 14 residues. Germline V lookup: CDR1 SNHLY, CDR2 FYNNEI. The DNA of the CDR3 is TGTGCCAGCAGGTGGGCGGGGGGACAAGAGACCCAGTACTTC. Its translation is CASRWAGGQETQYF. Variable domain in full (rest from reference TRBV2 and TRBJ2-5): EPEVTQTPSHQVTQMGQEVILRCVPISNHLYFYWYRQILGQKVEFLVSFYNNEISEKSEIFDDQFSVERPDGSNFTLKIRSTKLEDSAMYFCASRWAGGQETQYFGPGTRLLVL.

The V and J genes are TRBV7-9 and TRBJ2-1; D is perhaps TRBD2 (6 bases). CDR1 and CDR2 from the germline V gene are SEHNR and FQNEAQ (reference sequence). The CDR3 is made up of 18 amino acids. The V and J ends lost 4 bases and 0 bases respectively, with 19 bases between them. The CDR3 nucleotides read TGTGCCAGCAGCTCCTTTGCGGGGTCCATTAGCTCCTACAATGAGCAGTTCTTC. Translation gives CASSSFAGSISSYNEQFF.

This chain links TRBV6-5 with TRBJ1-5; no reliable D call. Trimming cost V 6 bases and J 7 bases, with 13 bases left between them. The CDR3 contains 13 residues. The germline gives CDR1 MNHEY, CDR2 SVGAGI. The CDR3 is CASSLSGPQPQHF. The CDR3 DNA reads TGTGCCAGCAGCCTGTCCGGTCCCCAGCCCCAGCATTTT.

The chain uses TRBV20-1 and TRBJ1-1; 7 bases match TRBD1. J lost 6 bases, V lost 3 bases, and 13 bases had no gene match. The germline V gene encodes CDR1 DFQATT and CDR2 SNEGSKA (reference sequence). The CDR3 contains 15 residues. The CDR3 reads CSASEIQGFYSEAFF. DNA of the CDR3: TGCAGTGCTAGTGAAATACAGGGGTTTTATTCTGAAGCTTTCTTT.

This clone was counted a single time. The chain recombines TRBV11-2 with TRBJ1-3, with D maybe TRBD1 (5 bases). Per the germline V gene, CDR1 is SGHAT and CDR2 is FQNNGV. The CDR3 extends over 17 amino acids. Trimming stripped 5 bases from V and 2 bases from J, with 19 bases between. The CDR3 spells CASSPTLGARAGNTIYF. Written as DNA, the CDR3 is TGTGCCAGCAGCCCTACACTTGGGGCCAGGGCTGGAAACACCATATATTTT.

The V call is TRBV6-5, the J call TRBJ2-7; weak D call: TRBD2 (5 bases). Germline V gene lookup returns CDR1 MNHEY and CDR2 SVGAGI. The CDR3 is 15 amino acids. Trimming left V 2 bases short and J 3 bases short, with 14 bases between. CDR3 bases: TGTGCCAGCAGTTACGCTGCTAGCACCAACTACGAGCAGTACTTC. As protein: CASSYAASTNYEQYF.

This chain's CDR3 is CASSRDGPGGYTF. The CDR3 DNA reads as TGTGCCAGCAGTCGCGACGGTCCAGGAGGCTACACCTTC. This chain connects TRBV6-5 to TRBJ1-2; D is uncertain. The CDR3 loop spans 13 amino acids. Germline V gene lookup returns CDR1 MNHEY and CDR2 SVGAGI. V lost 5 bases to trimming and J lost 8 bases, with 15 bases between them.

The chain couples TRBV14 to TRBJ1-5; tentatively, D is TRBD1 (6 bases). Trimming stripped 2 bases from V and 7 bases from J, with 9 bases between. The CDR3 is made up of 13 amino acids. CDR1 is SGHDN and CDR2 is FVKESK in the germline V gene. The CDR3 loop reads CASSQSQGQPQHF. Here the CDR3 DNA reads TGTGCCAGCAGCCAATCACAGGGCCAGCCCCAGCATTTT.

V usage is TRBV10-2 and J usage is TRBJ2-7; TRBD1 matches at 9 bases. From germline, CDR1 is WSHSY and CDR2 SAAADI. The CDR3 loop spans 15 amino acids. The ends lost 6 bases at V and 6 bases at J; junction bases unmatched: 12. The CDR3 is CASRFLGTGFSEQYF. DNA of the CDR3: TGCGCCAGCAGATTTCTCGGGACAGGGTTTAGCGAGCAGTACTTC.

The V gene is TRBV2, the J gene TRBJ2-5; tentative D call: TRBD1 (5 bases). V was shortened by 4 bases and J by 5 bases, with 17 bases between the two germline ends. Germline lookup yields CDR1 SNHLY and CDR2 FYNNEI. The CDR3 is made up of 15 amino acids. The CDR3 loop reads CASSGPGRRGETQYF. CDR3 bases: TGTGCCAGCAGTGGCCCAGGGCGGCGAGGTGAGACCCAGTACTTC.

V usage is TRBV6-6 and J usage is TRBJ1-1, with a tentative D call TRBD1 (5 bases). The V and J ends lost 2 bases and 8 bases respectively, with 12 bases between them. Germline CDR1 is MNHNY and CDR2 is SVGAGI (reference sequence). The CDR3 has 13 amino acids. The CDR3 is CASSYTPGKEAFF. The CDR3 coding sequence is TGTGCCAGCAGTTACACCCCAGGGAAGGAAGCTTTCTTT.

The CDR3 coding sequence is TGTGCCAGCAGCCAAGGCGGGGGTGGAAATGAAAAACTGTTTTTT. Encoded protein: CASSQGGGGNEKLFF. The genes are TRBV4-2 and TRBJ1-4; weak D call: TRBD1 (5 bases). Trimming shortened V by 1 base and J by 5 bases, and 11 bases separated the two germline ends. CDR1 is LGHNA, CDR2 YNFKEQ, per germline. The CDR3 extends over 15 amino acids.

The chain couples TRBV6-5 to TRBJ2-1; 13 bases map to TRBD2. This CDR3 comprises 15 residues. V was pared by 6 bases and J by 2 bases, with 1 base of the junction left unmatched. Germline-derived CDR1 and CDR2 are MNHEY and SVGAGI. The CDR3 DNA is TGTGCCAGCAGAACTAGCGGGGGGGCCTACAATGAGCAGTTCTTC. Its translation is CASRTSGGAYNEQFF.